This T cell receptor beta chain was profiled in a study of patients and donors after allogeneic stem cell transplantation. The germline gives CDR1 MNHEY, CDR2 SVGEGT. This CDR3 region has 14 residues. V was clipped by 2 bases and J by 5 bases; unmatched bases: 4. MiXCR, run by TCRdb on the RT-PCR reads, gives a single entry per CDR3 protein. This sample has about 410,000 distinct CDR3 sequences, with 16% found just once. In this sample, this clonotype turned up a few times. The rearrangement links TRBV6-2 or TRBV6-3 to TRBJ2-7; 9 bases fit TRBD2. Sequencing was carried out using blood, either unsorted or a sorted T cell fraction (not recorded which). This clonotype was sampled from a human donor who was either an allogeneic HSCT recipient or a stem cell or donor lymphocyte infusion donor (not recorded which). It is not recorded whose cells these are; they may come from a transplant donor. This chain's CDR3 is CASSYILAGHEQYF. The CDR3 bases are TGTGCCAGCAGTTACATCCTAGCGGGGCACGAGCAGTACTTC.